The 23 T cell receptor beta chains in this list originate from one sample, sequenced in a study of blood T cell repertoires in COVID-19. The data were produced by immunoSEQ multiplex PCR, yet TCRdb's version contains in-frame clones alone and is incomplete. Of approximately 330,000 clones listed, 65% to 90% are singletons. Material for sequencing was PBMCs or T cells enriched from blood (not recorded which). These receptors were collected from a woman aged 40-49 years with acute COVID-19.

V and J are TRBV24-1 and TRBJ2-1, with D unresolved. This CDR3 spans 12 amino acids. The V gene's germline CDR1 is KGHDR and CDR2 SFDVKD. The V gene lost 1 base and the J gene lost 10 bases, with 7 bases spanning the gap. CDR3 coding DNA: TGTGCCACCAGTGATTTCATTCTAGAGCAGTTCTTC. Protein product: CATSDFILEQFF.

This chain's CDR3 is CASSYDSSSYNEQFF. CDR3 nucleotides: TGTGCCAGCAGTTACGACTCGAGCTCCTACAATGAGCAGTTCTTC. The chain has TRBV5-4 and TRBJ2-1; D is uncertain. This CDR3 is built from 15 residues. The V gene's germline CDR1 is SGHNT and CDR2 YYREEE (reference sequence). V was trimmed by 5 bases and J by 0 bases, leaving 12 bases between them.

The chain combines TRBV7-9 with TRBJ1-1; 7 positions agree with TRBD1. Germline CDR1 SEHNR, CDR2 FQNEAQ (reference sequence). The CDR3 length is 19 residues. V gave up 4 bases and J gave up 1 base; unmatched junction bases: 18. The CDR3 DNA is TGTGCCAGCAGCTATTCCGTCCTGGGGACAGACTCCAAGAACACTGAAGCTTTCTTT. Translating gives CASSYSVLGTDSKNTEAFF.

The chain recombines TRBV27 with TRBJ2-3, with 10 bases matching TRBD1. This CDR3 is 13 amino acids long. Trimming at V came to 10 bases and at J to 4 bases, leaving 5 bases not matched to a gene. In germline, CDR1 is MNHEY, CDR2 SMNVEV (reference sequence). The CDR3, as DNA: TGTGCCACCGACAGGGGGCCTCCAGATACGCAGTATTTT. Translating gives CATDRGPPDTQYF.

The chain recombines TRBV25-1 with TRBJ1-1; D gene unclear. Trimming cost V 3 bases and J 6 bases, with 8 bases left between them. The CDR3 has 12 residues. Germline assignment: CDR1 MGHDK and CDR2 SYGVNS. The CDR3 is CASSDSSAEAFF. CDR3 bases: TGTGCCAGCAGTGATTCCAGTGCTGAAGCTTTCTTT. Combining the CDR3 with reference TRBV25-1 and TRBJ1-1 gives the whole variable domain EADIYQTPRYLVIGTGKKITLECSQTMGHDKMYWYQQDPGMELHLIHYSYGVNSTEKGDLSSESTVSRIRTEHFPLTLESARPSHTSQYLCASSDSSAEAFFGQGTRLTVV.

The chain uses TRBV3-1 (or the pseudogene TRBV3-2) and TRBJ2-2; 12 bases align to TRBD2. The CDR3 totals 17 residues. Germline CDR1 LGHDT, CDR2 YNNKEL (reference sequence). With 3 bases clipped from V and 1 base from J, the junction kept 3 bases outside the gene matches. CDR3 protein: CASSHEGLAGNTGELFF. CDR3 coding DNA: TGTGCCAGCAGCCACGAGGGACTAGCGGGGAACACCGGGGAGCTGTTTTTT.

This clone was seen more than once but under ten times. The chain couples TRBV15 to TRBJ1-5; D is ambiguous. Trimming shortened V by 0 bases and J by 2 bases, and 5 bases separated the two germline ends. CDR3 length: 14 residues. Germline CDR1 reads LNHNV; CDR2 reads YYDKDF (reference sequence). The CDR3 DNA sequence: TGTGCCACCAGCAGAGATTCGGGCAATCAGCCCCAGCATTTT. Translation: CATSRDSGNQPQHF.

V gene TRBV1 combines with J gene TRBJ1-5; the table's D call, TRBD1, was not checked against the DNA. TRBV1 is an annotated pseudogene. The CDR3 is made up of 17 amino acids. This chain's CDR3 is CTSSQNRGSNSNQPQHF. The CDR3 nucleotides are TGCACCAGCAGCCAAAACAGGGGGTCCAATAGCAATCAGCCCCAGCATTTT.

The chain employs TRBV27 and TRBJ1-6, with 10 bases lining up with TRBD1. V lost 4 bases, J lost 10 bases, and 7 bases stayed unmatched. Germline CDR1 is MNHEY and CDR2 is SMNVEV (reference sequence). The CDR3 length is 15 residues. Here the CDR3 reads CASSSPGQGVSPLHF. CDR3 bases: TGTGCCAGCAGTTCCCCCGGACAGGGGGTCTCACCCCTCCACTTT.

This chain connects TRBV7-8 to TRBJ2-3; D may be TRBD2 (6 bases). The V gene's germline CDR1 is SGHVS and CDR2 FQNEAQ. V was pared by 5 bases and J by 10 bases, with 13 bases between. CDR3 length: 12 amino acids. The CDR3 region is CASSPYSGSQYF. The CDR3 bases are TGTGCCAGCAGCCCCTATAGCGGTTCGCAGTATTTT.

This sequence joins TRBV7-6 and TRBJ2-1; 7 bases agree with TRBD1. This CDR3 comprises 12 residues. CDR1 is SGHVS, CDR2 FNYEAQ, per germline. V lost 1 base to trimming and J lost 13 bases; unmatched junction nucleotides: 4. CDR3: CASSLGTGEQFF. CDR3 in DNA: TGTGCCAGCAGCTTAGGTACAGGGGAACAGTTCTTC. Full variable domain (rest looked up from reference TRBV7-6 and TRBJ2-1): GAGVSQSPRYKVTKRGQDVALRCDPISGHVSLYWYRQALGQGPEFLTYFNYEAQQDKSGLPNDRFSAERPEGSISTLTIQRTEQRDSAMYRCASSLGTGEQFFGPGTRLTVL.

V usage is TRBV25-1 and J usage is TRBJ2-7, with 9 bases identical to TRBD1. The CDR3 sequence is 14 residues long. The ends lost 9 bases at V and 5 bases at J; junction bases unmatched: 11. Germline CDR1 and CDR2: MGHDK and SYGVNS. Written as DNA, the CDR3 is TGTGCCAGTCCGGGACAGGGTATCGGACACGAGCAGTACTTC. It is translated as CASPGQGIGHEQYF.

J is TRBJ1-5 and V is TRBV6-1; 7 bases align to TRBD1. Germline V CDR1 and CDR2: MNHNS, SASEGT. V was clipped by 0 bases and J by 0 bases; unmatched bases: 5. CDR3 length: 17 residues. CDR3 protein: CASSEATGTYSNQPQHF. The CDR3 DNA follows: TGTGCCAGCAGTGAAGCGACAGGGACCTATAGCAATCAGCCCCAGCATTTT.

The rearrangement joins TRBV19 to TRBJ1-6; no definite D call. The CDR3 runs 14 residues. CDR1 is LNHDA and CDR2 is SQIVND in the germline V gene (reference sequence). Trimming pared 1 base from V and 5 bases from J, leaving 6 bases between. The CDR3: CASSIGPDNSPLHF. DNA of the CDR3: TGTGCCAGTAGTATAGGTCCGGATAATTCACCCCTCCACTTT.

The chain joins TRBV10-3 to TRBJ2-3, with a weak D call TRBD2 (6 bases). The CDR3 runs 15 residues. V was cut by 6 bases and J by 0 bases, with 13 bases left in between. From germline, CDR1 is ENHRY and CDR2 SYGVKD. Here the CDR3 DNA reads TGTGCCATCAGCGTCGGCGGGATGAGCACAGATACGCAGTATTTT. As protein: CAISVGGMSTDTQYF.

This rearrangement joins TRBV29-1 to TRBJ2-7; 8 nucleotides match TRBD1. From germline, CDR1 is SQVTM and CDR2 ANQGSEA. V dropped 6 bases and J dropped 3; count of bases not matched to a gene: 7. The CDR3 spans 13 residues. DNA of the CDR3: TGCAGCGTGACAGGACAGGGAGGCTACGAGCAGTACTTC. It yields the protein CSVTGQGGYEQYF.

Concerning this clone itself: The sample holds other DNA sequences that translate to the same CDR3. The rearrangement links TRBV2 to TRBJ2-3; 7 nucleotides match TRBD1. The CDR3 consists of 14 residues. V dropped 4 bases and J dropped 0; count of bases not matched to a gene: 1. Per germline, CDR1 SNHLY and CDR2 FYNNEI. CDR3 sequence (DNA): TGTGCCAGCAGTGGACAGGGTAGCACAGATACGCAGTATTTT. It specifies CASSGQGSTDTQYF.

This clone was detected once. The CDR3 nucleotides read TGTGCCAGCAGCGAAAGACAGGGGGCGAGTTCACCCCTCCACTTT. This codes for CASSERQGASSPLHF. The chain employs TRBV9 and TRBJ1-6; 10 bases are a match to TRBD1. CDR3 size: 15 residues. Trimming removed 3 bases from V and 9 bases from J; junction bases left unmatched: 6. Per the germline V gene, CDR1 is SGDLS and CDR2 is YYNGEE.

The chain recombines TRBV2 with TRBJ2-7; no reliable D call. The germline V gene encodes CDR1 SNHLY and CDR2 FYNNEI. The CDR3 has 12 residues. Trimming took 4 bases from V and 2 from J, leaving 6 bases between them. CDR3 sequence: CASSGDTYEQYF. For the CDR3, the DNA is TGTGCCAGCAGTGGAGACACCTACGAGCAGTACTTC.

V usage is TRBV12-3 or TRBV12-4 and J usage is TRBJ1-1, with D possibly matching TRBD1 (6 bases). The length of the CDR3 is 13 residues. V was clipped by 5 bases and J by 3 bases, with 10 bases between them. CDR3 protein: CASSTRGDTEAFF. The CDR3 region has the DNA TGTGCCAGCAGTACCAGGGGTGACACTGAAGCTTTCTTT.

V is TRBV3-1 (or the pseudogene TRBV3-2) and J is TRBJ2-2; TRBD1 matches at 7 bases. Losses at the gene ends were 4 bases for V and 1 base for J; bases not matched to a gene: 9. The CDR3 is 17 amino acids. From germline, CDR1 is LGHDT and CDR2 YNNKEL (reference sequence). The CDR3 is CASSLFLQGRNTGELFF. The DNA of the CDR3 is TGTGCCAGCAGCCTATTCCTACAGGGGCGGAACACCGGGGAGCTGTTTTTT.

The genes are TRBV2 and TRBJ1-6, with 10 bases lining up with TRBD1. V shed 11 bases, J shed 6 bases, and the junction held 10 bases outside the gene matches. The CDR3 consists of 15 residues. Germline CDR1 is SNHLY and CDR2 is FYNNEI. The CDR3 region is CAGTDRGQINSPLHF. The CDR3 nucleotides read TGTGCCGGTACAGACAGGGGGCAAATTAATTCACCCCTCCACTTT.

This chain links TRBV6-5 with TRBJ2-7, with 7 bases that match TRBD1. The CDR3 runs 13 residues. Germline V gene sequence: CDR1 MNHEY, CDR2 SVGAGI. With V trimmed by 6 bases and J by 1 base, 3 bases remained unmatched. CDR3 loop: CASRKTGSYEQYF. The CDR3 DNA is TGTGCCAGCAGGAAGACAGGGTCCTACGAGCAGTACTTC.